This T cell receptor beta chain is drawn from a study of molecular identifiers for immune sequencing clone quantification (dated by TCRdb to 2016 to 2019). In terms of the full investigation: In a replicate experiment, RNA from around 20,000 or 100,000 naive CD8 T cells was split into five aliquots, four of which were sequenced. This methods study benchmarked molecular-identifier clustering-based TCR repertoire sequencing (MIDCIRS) and TCR RNA copy counting, using CD8 T cells to do so.

General findings and caveats noted by the study authors: When barcode sub-clustering was not used, chimeric consensus sequences inflated TCR diversity, with chimeras reaching as high as 47%. Spiked-in Jurkat TCR RNA equal to a single cell's worth was reported to be detectable even within 1,100,000 naive CD8 T cells. The naive libraries included spiked-in Jurkat TCR RNA (roughly nine copies' worth), and this Jurkat TCR RNA is not part of the donor repertoire. Highly expanded clone sizes could be underestimated because identical TCR molecules may share a barcode. Modeling indicated roughly 3.2 TCR RNA copies recovered per cell, compared with roughly 10 by digital PCR, which implies a capture efficiency of approximately 29%. In CMV-specific effector cells, over 97% of molecules were held by clones above 20 RNA copies, whereas under 1% of molecules were held by such clones in naive cells.

Concerning this clonotype itself: Its antigen has not been determined. Base qualities are not recorded, but no much larger clone differs from it by a single base.

Libraries of naive CD8 T cells were built from around 20,000 to 1,000,000 sorted cells, with 10%, 30% or 50% of the purified RNA used. Naive CD8 T cells, defined as CD8+CD4-CCR7+CD45RA+, were FACS-sorted into RLT Plus buffer on a BD FACSAria II. To test detection sensitivity, Jurkat RNA equal to over nine TCR copies was added to samples of about 19,000-1,100,000 naive CD8 T cells. Enrichment of CD8 T cells was performed with RosetteSep CD8+ T Cell Enrichment Cocktail and Ficoll-Paque, after which ACK red cell lysis was carried out. CDR1 and CDR2 are drawn from the germline V gene (reference sequence): DFQATT, SNEGSKA. The cysteine opens and the phenylalanine closes a CDR3 of 14 amino acids. Just CDR3 DNA is preserved here, 42 bases in frame from base 1. The V and J ends are trimmed by 0 bases and 4 bases, leaving 12 bases between them. The protocol used for the library was PCR. This sample was sequenced with an Illumina HiSeq 4000. Bulk TCR libraries were generated as previously described, with the TCR primers listed in Table S5 used. The Qiagen AllPrep DNA/RNA kit was used to purify total RNA. Reads from multiple sequencing runs of the same library were pooled before analysis. The authors' analysis ran thus. Only reads with exact TCR constant sequence were kept, trimmed to 150 nt, and grouped by their 12-nt molecular barcodes. Reads in each barcode group were sub-clustered using a 15% Levenshtein threshold, and a quality-weighted consensus sequence was built for each RNA molecule. Non-functional sequences were filtered out, along with any lower-count sequence sitting one edit away from another sequence. Barcode sub-clusters with fewer than 20% of the maximum read count were removed, based on fitting two negative binomial distributions. TCRdb reprocessing: public reads trimmed at Q25 with fastp, clones called with MiXCR, in-frame beta chains kept. Every entry covers one CDR3 protein and lists the most common genes and DNA from its rows. TCRdb, rather than the study authors, made the V and J calls. Within this sample are over 600,000 distinct CDR3 sequences, with about 20% of them counted one time only. The top ten constitute roughly 0.83% of the sample.

Sequencing input: naive CD8+ T cells from blood, with Jurkat cell RNA spiked in. Sample cell subset or site, as interpreted from the label and publication: FACS-sorted CD8+CD4-CCR7+CD45RA+ naive T cells. The TCR comes from a human donor in good health. Some libraries in this study had Jurkat cell RNA spiked in. The sequence joins TRBV20-1 to TRBJ1-2; perhaps TRBD1 is the D gene, with 5 bases matching. The nucleotides are TGCAGTGCTAGAGATTTGAAAGGGACCTATGGCTACACCTTC. Its protein reads: CSARDLKGTYGYTF.